The 27 T cell receptor beta chains reported below all come from one sample, sequenced in a study of human versus mouse CDR3 diversity and MHC coevolution. Profiling relied on immunoSEQ multiplex PCR, and the TCRdb table lists in-frame clones only, not all of them. This sample has fewer than 80,000 clones, with 85% to 95% found just once. The sequencing input was naive CD4+ T cells from blood. As to subset: CD45RO-negative CD62L-positive naive CD4 T cells. The receptors shown here come from a person aged 30-69 years in good health.

This clone was seen just once. The chain is built from TRBV18 and TRBJ1-1; tentative D call: TRBD1 (6 bases). Germline CDR1 is KGHSH and CDR2 is LQKENI. The ends were cut back, 1 base at V and 0 bases at J, with 15 bases in the middle. The CDR3 runs to 17 residues. In DNA, the CDR3 is TGTGCCAGCTCACCACTTGCCGGGACAAACGTGAACACTGAAGCTTTCTTT. It encodes CASSPLAGTNVNTEAFF.

DNA of the CDR3: TGTGCCAGCGATCGGGACAGGGATACTGGCTACACCTTC. This encodes CASDRDRDTGYTF. This chain links TRBV2 with TRBJ1-2, with TRBD1 matching 9 bases. Germline CDR1 is SNHLY and CDR2 is FYNNEI. J lost 7 bases, V lost 8 bases, and 8 bases had no gene match. There are 13 residues in the CDR3. Complete variable domain (other parts from reference TRBV2 and TRBJ1-2): EPEVTQTPSHQVTQMGQEVILRCVPISNHLYFYWYRQILGQKVEFLVSFYNNEISEKSEIFDDQFSVERPDGSNFTLKIRSTKLEDSAMYFCASDRDRDTGYTFGSGTRLTVV.

The rearrangement joins TRBV6-6 to TRBJ1-1, with 7 bases matching TRBD1. The CDR3 covers 14 residues. V shed 6 bases, J shed 0 bases, and the junction held 4 bases outside the gene matches. Germline-derived CDR1 and CDR2 are MNHNY and SVGAGI (reference sequence). CDR3 nucleotides: TGTGCCAGCAGACTCGGGACAGTGAACACTGAAGCTTTCTTT. Its protein product is CASRLGTVNTEAFF.

The chain links TRBV2 to TRBJ1-2; 10 bases match TRBD1. The CDR3 is 12 amino acids. Germline CDR1 and CDR2: SNHLY and FYNNEI. J gave up 8 bases and V 6 bases, and 3 bases lay outside the gene matches. CDR3 protein: CASRDRGLGYTF. For the CDR3, the DNA is TGTGCCAGCAGGGACAGGGGGTTGGGCTACACCTTC.

The chain uses TRBV6-1 and TRBJ1-2, with D possibly being TRBD1 (6 bases). V lost 2 bases, J lost 8 bases, and 15 bases lay in between. Germline CDR1 MNHNS, CDR2 SASEGT. The CDR3 has 14 residues. CDR3 coding DNA: TGTGCCAGCAGTGAATTCGTTACAGGGAGAGGCTACACCTTC. It specifies CASSEFVTGRGYTF.

DNA for the CDR3: TGTGCCAGTAGTACTCGGGAAAATTCACCCCTCCACTTT. Encoded protein: CASSTRENSPLHF. This chain uses TRBV19 with TRBJ1-6; no clear D gene. Germline CDR1 is LNHDA and CDR2 is SQIVND (reference sequence). The V gene lost 4 bases and the J gene lost 7 bases, with 8 bases spanning the gap. The CDR3 has 13 residues.

The chain couples TRBV5-4 to TRBJ1-2, with a tentative D call TRBD1 (5 bases). This CDR3 has 15 amino acids. Trimming took 4 bases from V and 8 from J, leaving 21 bases between them. CDR1 and CDR2 (germline): SGHNT, YYREEE (reference sequence). The CDR3 region has the DNA TGTGCCAGCAGCATGGGGCGGTCACCCCAGCGGGGCTACACCTTC. Translated: CASSMGRSPQRGYTF.

This chain links TRBV14 with TRBJ2-7; D uncertain. CDR3 size: 13 residues. V was clipped by 2 bases and J by 6 bases, with 11 bases between them. Germline V lookup: CDR1 SGHDN, CDR2 FVKESK. This CDR3 reads CASSQLPGREQYF. The CDR3 DNA reads TGTGCCAGCAGCCAATTGCCAGGCCGCGAGCAGTACTTC.

The chain links TRBV30 to TRBJ2-1, with 7 bases that match TRBD1. Trimming removed 1 base from V and 4 bases from J; junction bases left unmatched: 7. The CDR3 has 15 residues. CDR1 is GTSNPN and CDR2 is SVGIG in the germline V gene (reference sequence). CDR3 residues: CAWSGPGTVYNEQFF. For the CDR3, the DNA is TGTGCCTGGAGTGGACCCGGGACAGTATACAATGAGCAGTTCTTC.

This clone showed up just once. This chain uses TRBV5-4 with TRBJ2-3; D ambiguous. CDR3 size: 13 residues. CDR1 and CDR2 (germline): SGHNT, YYREEE (reference sequence). V gave up 4 bases and J gave up 5 bases, with 11 bases separating them. CDR3 sequence: CASSRTTLDTQYF. CDR3 sequence (DNA): TGTGCCAGCAGCCGCACCACTCTAGATACGCAGTATTTT.

The rearrangement uses TRBV11-3 and TRBJ2-1; tentative D call: TRBD2 (6 bases). V gave up 4 bases and J gave up 7 bases, with 17 bases separating them. The CDR3 has 15 amino acids. CDR1 and CDR2 from the germline V gene are SGHNT and YENEEA. CDR3 DNA: TGTGCCAGCAGCTCACCCCGGGACTGGGGGAATGAGCAGTTCTTC. Amino acid sequence: CASSSPRDWGNEQFF.

The chain uses TRBV18 and TRBJ2-5, with D unresolved. Trimming stripped 5 bases from V and 0 bases from J, with 4 bases between. The CDR3 is 12 amino acids. Germline CDR1 and CDR2: KGHSH and LQKENI. The CDR3 here is CASSAYQETQYF. The DNA for the CDR3 is TGTGCCAGCTCAGCGTACCAAGAGACCCAGTACTTC.

The V and J genes are TRBV10-2 and TRBJ2-7, with 8 bases aligning to TRBD2. This CDR3 has 16 amino acids. From germline, CDR1 is WSHSY and CDR2 SAAADI. The trim removed 4 bases at V and 4 bases at J, leaving 12 bases unmatched. Here the CDR3 reads CASSAPSREGKYEQYF. In DNA form, the CDR3 reads TGCGCCAGCAGTGCCCCAAGTCGGGAGGGAAAATACGAGCAGTACTTC.

Remarks on this clone: This sample includes further DNA sequences coding for the same CDR3. V is TRBV5-1 and J is TRBJ2-7; 8 nucleotides line up with TRBD1. The CDR3 extends over 15 amino acids. Germline V gene lookup returns CDR1 SGHRS and CDR2 YFSETQ. J was trimmed by 2 bases and V by 0 bases; bases with no gene match: 4. CDR3 DNA: TGCGCCAGCAGCTTGGACGGACAGGGTCCCTACGAGCAGTACTTC. Translating gives CASSLDGQGPYEQYF.

V gene TRBV5-1 combines with J gene TRBJ2-7; maybe TRBD1 (6 bases). This CDR3 comprises 13 residues. V gave up 6 bases and J gave up 2 bases, with 12 bases separating them. Per germline, CDR1 SGHRS and CDR2 YFSETQ. The CDR3 DNA sequence: TGCGCCAGCACCAAAGGGGGACCCTACGAGCAGTACTTC. Its protein is CASTKGGPYEQYF.

CDR3: CASSSGTSSYNEQFF. CDR3 in DNA: TGTGCCAGCAGTTCCGGGACTTCCTCCTACAATGAGCAGTTCTTC. The genes are TRBV6-1 and TRBJ2-1; possible D gene TRBD2, 6 bases. CDR3 length equals 15 residues. CDR1 is MNHNS and CDR2 is SASEGT in the germline V gene. V dropped 5 bases and J dropped 0 bases, with 11 bases sitting between them.

This sequence joins TRBV18 and TRBJ2-6; 8 nucleotides agree with TRBD1. The junction had 12 bases not matched to a gene; V was cut back by 4 bases and J by 4 bases. CDR1 and CDR2 from the germline V gene are KGHSH and LQKENI. There are 18 residues in the CDR3. The CDR3 DNA is TGTGCCAGCTCACAGACAGGGGCGCCCCTTGGCGGGGCCAACGTCCTGACTTTC. This gives the protein CASSQTGAPLGGANVLTF. The whole variable domain, remainder taken from reference TRBV18 and TRBJ2-6, is NAGVMQNPRHLVRRRGQEARLRCSPMKGHSHVYWYRQLPEEGLKFMVYLQKENIIDESGMPKERFSAEFPKEGPSILRIQQVVRGDSAAYFCASSQTGAPLGGANVLTFGAGSRLTVL.

V gene TRBV20-1 combines with J gene TRBJ2-7; D is perhaps TRBD1 (6 bases). V was trimmed by 6 bases and J by 5 bases, leaving 11 bases between them. The CDR3 length is 11 residues. The germline gives CDR1 DFQATT, CDR2 SNEGSKA (reference sequence). CDR3 coding DNA: TGCAGTGCCCCAGACAGGAACGAGCAGTACTTC. Translating gives CSAPDRNEQYF.

This clone was counted once. The chain recombines TRBV7-3 with TRBJ2-2; D might be TRBD1 (6 bases). This CDR3 comprises 14 residues. Germline loops: CDR1 SGHTA, CDR2 FQGTGA. Trimming shortened V by 2 bases and J by 4 bases, and 8 bases separated the two germline ends. CDR3 bases: TGTGCCAGCAGCTTAGGGGGCAGCACCGGGGAGCTGTTTTTT. It codes for CASSLGGSTGELFF.

This sequence joins TRBV7-2 and TRBJ1-5; TRBD1 is a possible D gene (5 bases). Trimming took 1 base from V and 4 from J, leaving 8 bases between them. The CDR3 runs 14 residues. Per the germline V gene, CDR1 is SGHTA and CDR2 is FQGNSA. The CDR3 DNA reads as TGTGCCAGCAGCTTAGTCGGGGGTAATCAGCCCCAGCATTTT. It yields the protein CASSLVGGNQPQHF.

The chain employs TRBV4-2 and TRBJ2-7; the match to TRBD2 covers 12 bases. CDR3 length: 15 residues. The junction had 2 bases not matched to a gene; V was cut back by 1 base and J by 4 bases. Germline CDR1 reads LGHNA; CDR2 reads YNFKEQ. The CDR3 spells CASSQGTSGNYEQYF. Here the CDR3 DNA reads TGTGCCAGCAGCCAAGGGACTAGCGGGAATTACGAGCAGTACTTC.

This sequence joins TRBV30 and TRBJ2-3, with 8 nucleotides matching TRBD1. Trimming removed 8 bases from V and 4 bases from J; junction bases left unmatched: 11. The CDR3 length is 14 residues. Per germline, CDR1 GTSNPN and CDR2 SVGIG (reference sequence). The CDR3 region has the DNA TGTGCCGGGGCGGTCAGGGGGCTCGCAGATACGCAGTATTTT. Translated: CAGAVRGLADTQYF.

The rearrangement links TRBV4-1 to TRBJ2-7; D gene ambiguous. V was pared by 1 base and J by 6 bases, with 4 bases between. CDR1 and CDR2 from the germline V gene are MGHRA and YSYEKL. The CDR3 is 11 amino acids. CDR3 sequence: CASSQAGEQYF. The CDR3 region has the DNA TGCGCCAGCAGCCAAGCGGGCGAGCAGTACTTC.

This sequence joins TRBV4-1 and TRBJ2-3; 11 bases agree with TRBD2. CDR3 size: 19 residues. V lost 6 bases, J lost 1 base, and 15 bases stayed unmatched. The germline V gene encodes CDR1 MGHRA and CDR2 YSYEKL. The CDR3, as DNA: TGCGCCAGCAGTCAGGCCTGGCTAGCGGGAGGTAAGGGCACAGATACGCAGTATTTT. It is translated as CASSQAWLAGGKGTDTQYF.

This clone showed up just once. The chain couples TRBV19 to TRBJ2-7; 10 nucleotides line up with TRBD2. The junction had 7 bases not matched to a gene; V was cut back by 5 bases and J by 0 bases. The CDR3 is 16 residues long. Germline assignment: CDR1 LNHDA and CDR2 SQIVND (reference sequence). CDR3 sequence (DNA): TGTGCCAGTAGTGCTCAGCTAGCGGGGGCCTCCTACGAGCAGTACTTC. Translated: CASSAQLAGASYEQYF. Filled out from reference TRBV19 and TRBJ2-7, the complete variable domain reads DGGITQSPKYLFRKEGQNVTLSCEQNLNHDAMYWYRQDPGQGLRLIYYSQIVNDFQKGDIAEGYSVSREKKESFPLTVTSAQKNPTAFYLCASSAQLAGASYEQYFGPGTRLTVT.

The rearrangement joins TRBV6-5 to TRBJ1-2, with TRBD1 matching over 11 bases. Germline CDR1 is MNHEY and CDR2 is SVGAGI. CDR3 length: 16 residues. Trimming at V came to 0 bases and at J to 8 bases, leaving 8 bases not matched to a gene. The CDR3 reads CASSYSAGQGGRGYTF. CDR3 nucleotide sequence: TGTGCCAGCAGTTACTCCGCGGGACAGGGGGGTCGAGGCTACACCTTC.

The chain combines TRBV4-1 with TRBJ2-1; D is ambiguous. The CDR3 contains 18 residues. Germline-derived CDR1 and CDR2 are MGHRA and YSYEKL. The V end lost 0 bases, the J end lost 1 base, and 16 bases lay between the germline ends. CDR3 DNA: TGCGCCAGCAGCCAAGATCTAATCAGGCCTTTATCCTACAATGAGCAGTTCTTC. This codes for CASSQDLIRPLSYNEQFF.